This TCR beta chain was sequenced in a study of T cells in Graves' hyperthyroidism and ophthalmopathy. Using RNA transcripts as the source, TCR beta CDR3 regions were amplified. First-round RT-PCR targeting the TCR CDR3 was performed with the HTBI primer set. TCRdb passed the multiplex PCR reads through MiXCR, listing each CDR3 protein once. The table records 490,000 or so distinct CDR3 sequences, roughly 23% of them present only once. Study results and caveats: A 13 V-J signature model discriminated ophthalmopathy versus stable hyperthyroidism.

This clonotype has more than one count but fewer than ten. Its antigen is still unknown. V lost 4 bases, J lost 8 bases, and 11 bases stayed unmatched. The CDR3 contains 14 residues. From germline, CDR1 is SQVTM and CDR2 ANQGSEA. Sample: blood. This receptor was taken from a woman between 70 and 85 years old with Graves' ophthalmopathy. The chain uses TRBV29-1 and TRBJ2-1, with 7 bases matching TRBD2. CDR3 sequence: CSVARTRPIDEQFF. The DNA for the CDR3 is TGCAGCGTTGCGCGGACTAGACCAATTGATGAGCAGTTCTTC.